The TCR beta chain described here comes from a study of monozygotic twins with inflammatory bowel disease. One entry per CDR3 protein, without DNA, is what TCRdb gives after re-calling the 5' RACE reads. Its listing shows 150,000 to 200,000 distinct CDR3 sequences. In regard to this clonotype: Its antigen remains unidentified.

Study outcomes and limitations: Data gave no support to a single strong signal or clonotype associated with IBD. Versus healthy twins, IBD patients showed fewer clonotypes shared with others, especially with disease activity.

The CDR3 runs to 14 residues. Germline-derived CDR1 and CDR2 are MDHEN and SYDVKM. Whole-blood total RNA was extracted without T cell sorting. Specimen: blood. The receptor's source is a human donor with ulcerative colitis or Crohn's disease, or a healthy co-twin of an affected twin (not recorded which). V is TRBV28 and J is TRBJ1-3. The CDR3: CASYAGSSGNTIYF.